Listed below are T cell receptor beta chains from one sample, sequenced in a study of cytomegalovirus exposure and HLA in healthy donors. Some clones are missing from TCRdb's copy, which holds only in-frame ones; the method was immunoSEQ multiplex PCR. The profile shows 150,000 to 200,000 clones, 80% of them singletons. Sequencing was done on a sample of PBMCs. Every receptor here comes from a man aged 18 to 30 in good health and CMV-seropositive. Each CDR3 is given with its conserved first and last residue. A D gene is named only where the DNA matches it firmly. Some rows mark clone size as missing; the rest say once, few, many or name a class of expanded clone.

clone size: -
D gene: TRBD1
J gene: TRBJ1-3
V gene: TRBV6-5
CDR3 protein: CASSYRGLDGNTIYF
CDR3 DNA: TGTGCCAGCAGTTACAGGGGGCTCGATGGAAACACCATATATTTT

clone size: -
D gene: TRBD2
J gene: TRBJ2-5
V gene: TRBV11-3
CDR3 protein: CASSLTGGLGTQYF
CDR3 DNA: TGTGCCAGCAGCTTGACGGGGGGGCTTGGGACCCAGTACTTC

clone size: -
D gene: -
J gene: TRBJ1-4
V gene: TRBV27
CDR3 protein: CASSNLGATNEKLFF
CDR3 DNA: TGTGCCAGCAGCAACTTGGGAGCAACTAATGAAAAACTGTTTTTT

clone size: few
D gene: -
J gene: TRBJ1-1
V gene: TRBV6-1
CDR3 protein: CASYKNTEAFF
CDR3 DNA: TGTGCCAGCTACAAGAACACTGAAGCTTTCTTT

clone size: few
D gene: TRBD1
J gene: TRBJ2-1
V gene: TRBV29-1
CDR3 protein: CSAVDRARSAYNEQFF
CDR3 DNA: TGCAGCGCAGTTGACAGGGCTCGTAGCGCCTACAATGAGCAGTTCTTC

clone size: -
D gene: TRBD2
J gene: TRBJ2-1
V gene: TRBV7-8
CDR3 protein: CASSTGAGATYNEQFF
CDR3 DNA: TGTGCCAGCAGCACAGGAGCGGGGGCGACCTACAATGAGCAGTTCTTC

clone size: -
D gene: -
J gene: TRBJ1-1
V gene: TRBV25-1
CDR3 protein: CASGGGQFEAFF
CDR3 DNA: TGTGCCAGCGGCGGGGGGCAATTTGAAGCTTTCTTT

clone size: -
D gene: -
J gene: TRBJ1-5
V gene: TRBV19
CDR3 protein: CASSIVVGNQPQHF
CDR3 DNA: TGTGCCAGTAGTATAGTAGTGGGCAATCAGCCCCAGCATTTT

clone size: -
D gene: TRBD1
J gene: TRBJ1-1
V gene: TRBV7-2
CDR3 protein: CASSLGQGAYEAFF
CDR3 DNA: TGTGCCAGCAGCCTGGGACAGGGGGCTTACGAAGCTTTCTTT

clone size: -
D gene: -
J gene: TRBJ2-1
V gene: TRBV6-6
CDR3 protein: CASSYSVRGEQFF
CDR3 DNA: TGTGCCAGCAGTTACTCTGTACGGGGTGAGCAGTTCTTC

clone size: once
D gene: TRBD2
J gene: TRBJ2-1
V gene: TRBV2
CDR3 protein: CASGSRLAGGEQFF
CDR3 DNA: TGTGCCAGCGGTTCCCGACTAGCGGGGGGAGAGCAGTTCTTC

clone size: once
D gene: TRBD1
J gene: TRBJ1-5
V gene: TRBV6-5
CDR3 protein: CASSVQGNNQPQHF
CDR3 DNA: TGTGCCAGCAGTGTACAGGGGAATAATCAGCCCCAGCATTTT

clone size: -
D gene: -
J gene: TRBJ2-7
V gene: TRBV30
CDR3 protein: CAWSWAQVYEQYF
CDR3 DNA: TGTGCCTGGAGCTGGGCACAAGTCTACGAGCAGTACTTC

clone size: -
D gene: TRBD1
J gene: TRBJ1-2
V gene: TRBV6-6
CDR3 protein: CASSSGQRSYTF
CDR3 DNA: TGTGCCAGCAGTTCGGGACAGAGGAGCTACACCTTC

clone size: -
D gene: TRBD2
J gene: TRBJ2-7
V gene: TRBV6-5
CDR3 protein: CASTLSGGAYEQYF
CDR3 DNA: TGTGCCAGCACCCTTAGCGGGGGGGCATACGAGCAGTACTTC

clone size: -
D gene: TRBD1
J gene: TRBJ1-5
V gene: TRBV27
CDR3 protein: CASSRTGGAHQPQHF
CDR3 DNA: TGTGCTAGCAGCAGGACAGGGGGCGCGCATCAGCCCCAGCATTTT